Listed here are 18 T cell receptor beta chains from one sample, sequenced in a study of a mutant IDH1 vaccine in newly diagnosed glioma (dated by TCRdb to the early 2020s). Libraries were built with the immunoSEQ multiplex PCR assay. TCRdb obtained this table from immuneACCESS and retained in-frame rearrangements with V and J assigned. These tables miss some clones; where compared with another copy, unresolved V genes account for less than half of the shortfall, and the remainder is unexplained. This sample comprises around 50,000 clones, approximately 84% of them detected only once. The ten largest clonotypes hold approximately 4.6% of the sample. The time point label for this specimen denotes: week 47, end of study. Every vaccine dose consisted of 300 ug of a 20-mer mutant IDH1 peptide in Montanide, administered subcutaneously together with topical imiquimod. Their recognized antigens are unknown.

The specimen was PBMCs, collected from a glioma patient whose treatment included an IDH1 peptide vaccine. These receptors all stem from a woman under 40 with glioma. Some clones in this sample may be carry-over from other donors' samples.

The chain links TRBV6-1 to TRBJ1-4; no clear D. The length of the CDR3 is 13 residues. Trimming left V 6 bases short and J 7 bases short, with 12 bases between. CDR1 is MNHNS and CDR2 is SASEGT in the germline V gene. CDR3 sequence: CASRAPGGEKLFF. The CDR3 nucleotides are TGTGCCAGCAGGGCCCCAGGAGGTGAAAAACTGTTTTTT.

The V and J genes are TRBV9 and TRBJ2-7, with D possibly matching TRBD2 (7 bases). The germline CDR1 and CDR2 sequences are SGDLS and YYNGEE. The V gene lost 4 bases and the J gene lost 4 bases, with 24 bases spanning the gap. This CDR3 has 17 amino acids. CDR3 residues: CASSPAWGAGVSYEQYF. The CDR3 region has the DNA TGTGCCAGCAGCCCCGCCTGGGGGGCGGGAGTGTCGTACGAGCAGTACTTC. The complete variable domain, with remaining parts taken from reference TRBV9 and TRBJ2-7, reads DSGVTQTPKHLITATGQRVTLRCSPRSGDLSVYWYQQSLDQGLQFLIQYYNGEERAKGNILERFSAQQFPDLHSELNLSSLELGDSALYFCASSPAWGAGVSYEQYFGPGTRLTVT.

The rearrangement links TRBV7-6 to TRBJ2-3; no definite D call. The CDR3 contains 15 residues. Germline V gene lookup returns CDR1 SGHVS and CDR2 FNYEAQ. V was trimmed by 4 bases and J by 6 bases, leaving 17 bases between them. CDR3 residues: CASSSAPSAGDTQYF. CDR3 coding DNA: TGTGCCAGCAGCTCGGCCCCCTCCGCCGGGGATACGCAGTATTTT.

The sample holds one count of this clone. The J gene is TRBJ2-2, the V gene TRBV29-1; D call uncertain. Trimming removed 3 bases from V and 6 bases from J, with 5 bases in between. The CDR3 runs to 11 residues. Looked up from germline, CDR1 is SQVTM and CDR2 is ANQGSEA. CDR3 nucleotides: TGCAGCGTTGAGGGGTCCGGGGAGCTGTTTTTT. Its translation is CSVEGSGELFF.

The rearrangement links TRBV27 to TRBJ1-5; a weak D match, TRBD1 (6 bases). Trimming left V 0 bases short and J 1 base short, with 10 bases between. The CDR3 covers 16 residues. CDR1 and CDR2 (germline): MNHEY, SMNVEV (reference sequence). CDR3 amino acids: CASSLSGGTSNQPQHF. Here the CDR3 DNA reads TGTGCCAGCAGTTTATCGGGAGGGACAAGCAATCAGCCCCAGCATTTT.

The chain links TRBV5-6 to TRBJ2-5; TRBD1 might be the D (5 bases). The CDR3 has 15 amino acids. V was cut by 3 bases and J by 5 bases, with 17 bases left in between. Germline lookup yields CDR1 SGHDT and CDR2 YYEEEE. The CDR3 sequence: CASSSGPQVRETQYF. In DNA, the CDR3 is TGTGCCAGCAGCTCCGGACCACAGGTTCGGGAGACCCAGTACTTC.

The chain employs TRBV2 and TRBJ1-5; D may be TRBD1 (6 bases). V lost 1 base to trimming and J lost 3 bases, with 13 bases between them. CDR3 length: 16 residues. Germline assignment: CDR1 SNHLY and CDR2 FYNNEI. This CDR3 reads CASSEEVTGINQPQHF. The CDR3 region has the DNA TGTGCCAGCAGTGAAGAAGTGACAGGCATCAATCAGCCCCAGCATTTT.

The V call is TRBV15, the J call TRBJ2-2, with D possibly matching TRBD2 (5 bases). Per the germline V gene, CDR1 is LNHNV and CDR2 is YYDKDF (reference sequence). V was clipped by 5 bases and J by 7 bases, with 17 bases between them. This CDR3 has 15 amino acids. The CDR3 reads CATSGIGLLGGELFF. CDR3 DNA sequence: TGTGCCACCAGCGGTATAGGACTTCTGGGCGGGGAGCTGTTTTTT.

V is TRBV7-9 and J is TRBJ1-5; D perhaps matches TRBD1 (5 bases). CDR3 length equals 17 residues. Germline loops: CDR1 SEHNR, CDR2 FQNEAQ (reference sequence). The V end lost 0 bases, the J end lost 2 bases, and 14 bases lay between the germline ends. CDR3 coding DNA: TGTGCCAGCAGCTTAGCGGTGGGGGGTGGGGGCAATCAGCCCCAGCATTTT. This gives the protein CASSLAVGGGGNQPQHF.

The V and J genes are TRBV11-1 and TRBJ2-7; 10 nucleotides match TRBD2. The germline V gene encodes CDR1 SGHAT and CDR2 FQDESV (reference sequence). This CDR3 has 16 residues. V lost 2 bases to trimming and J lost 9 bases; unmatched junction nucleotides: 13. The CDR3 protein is CASSLNPRTSGAGQYF. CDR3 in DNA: TGTGCCAGCAGCTTAAATCCTAGGACTAGCGGAGCGGGGCAGTACTTC.

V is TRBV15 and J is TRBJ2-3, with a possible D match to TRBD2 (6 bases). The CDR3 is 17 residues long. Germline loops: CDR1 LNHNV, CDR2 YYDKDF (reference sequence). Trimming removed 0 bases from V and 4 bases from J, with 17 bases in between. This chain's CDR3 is CATSRDPPGLGADTQYF. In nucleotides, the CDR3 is TGTGCCACCAGCAGAGATCCTCCGGGACTGGGGGCAGATACGCAGTATTTT.

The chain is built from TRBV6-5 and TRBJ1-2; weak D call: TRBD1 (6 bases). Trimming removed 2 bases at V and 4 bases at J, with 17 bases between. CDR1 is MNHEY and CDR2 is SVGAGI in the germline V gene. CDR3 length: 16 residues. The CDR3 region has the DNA TGTGCCAGCAGTTACCCATGCCGGACAGTCTCCTATGGCTACACCTTC. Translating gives CASSYPCRTVSYGYTF.

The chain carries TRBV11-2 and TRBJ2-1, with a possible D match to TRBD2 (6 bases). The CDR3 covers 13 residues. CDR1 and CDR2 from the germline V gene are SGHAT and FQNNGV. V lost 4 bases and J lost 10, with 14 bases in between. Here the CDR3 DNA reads TGTGCCAGCAGCTCGGACCCGGCGGGAGAGCAGTTCTTC. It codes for CASSSDPAGEQFF. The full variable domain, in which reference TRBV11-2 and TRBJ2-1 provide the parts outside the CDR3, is EAGVAQSPRYKIIEKRQSVAFWCNPISGHATLYWYQQILGQGPKLLIQFQNNGVVDDSQLPKDRFSAERLKGVDSTLKIQPAKLEDSAVYLCASSSDPAGEQFFGPGTRLTVL.

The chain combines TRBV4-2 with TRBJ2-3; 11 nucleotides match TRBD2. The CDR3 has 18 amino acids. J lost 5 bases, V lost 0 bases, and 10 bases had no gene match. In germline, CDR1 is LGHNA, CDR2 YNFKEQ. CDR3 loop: CASSQETTSGSRKDTQYF. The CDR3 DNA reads TGTGCCAGCAGCCAAGAGACTACTAGCGGGAGTAGGAAAGATACGCAGTATTTT.

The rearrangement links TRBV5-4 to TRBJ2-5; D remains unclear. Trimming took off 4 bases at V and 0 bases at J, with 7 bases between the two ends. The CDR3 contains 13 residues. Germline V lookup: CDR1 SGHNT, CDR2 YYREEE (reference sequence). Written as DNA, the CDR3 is TGTGCCAGCAGCGGAAGGGACCAAGAGACCCAGTACTTC. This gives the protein CASSGRDQETQYF.

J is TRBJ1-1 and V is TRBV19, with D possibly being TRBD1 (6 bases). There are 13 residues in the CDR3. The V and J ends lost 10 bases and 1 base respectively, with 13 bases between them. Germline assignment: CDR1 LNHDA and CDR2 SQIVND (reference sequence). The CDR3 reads CATQDRPNTEAFF. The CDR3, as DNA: TGTGCCACCCAGGACAGACCGAACACTGAAGCTTTCTTT.

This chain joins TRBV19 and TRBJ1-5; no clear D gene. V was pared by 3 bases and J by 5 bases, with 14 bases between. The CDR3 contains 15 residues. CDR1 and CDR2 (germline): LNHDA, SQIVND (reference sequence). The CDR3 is CASSISSGTDQPQHF. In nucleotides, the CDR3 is TGTGCCAGTAGTATCTCGTCCGGCACCGATCAGCCCCAGCATTTT.

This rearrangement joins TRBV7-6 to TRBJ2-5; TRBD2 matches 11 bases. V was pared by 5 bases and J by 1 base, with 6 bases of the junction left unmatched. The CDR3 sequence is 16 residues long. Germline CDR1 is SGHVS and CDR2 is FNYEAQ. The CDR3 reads CASSPPSGRTQETQYF. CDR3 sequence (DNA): TGTGCCAGCAGCCCCCCTAGCGGGAGGACCCAAGAGACCCAGTACTTC.